Listed here is a single TCR beta chain. Its matching antigen is unknown. The germline V gene encodes CDR1 WNHNN and CDR2 SYGVQD (reference sequence). The CDR3 length is 21 residues. V was pared by 1 base and J by 2 bases, with 20 bases of the junction left unmatched. Described time point: newly diagnosed GD, antithyroid drugs for less than 3 months. From PBMCs, RNA was extracted and then used to make the TCR library. The TCR beta library used iRepertoire HTBI primers with Arm-PCR amplification of CDR3. TCRdb itself ran the multiplex PCR reads through MiXCR, one entry per CDR3 protein. The sample lists approximately 400,000 distinct CDR3 sequences, 15% occurring once. This sample is part of a study of regulatory T cells in long-lasting Graves disease. Notes on the study in general: Having few samples may have compromised the accuracy.

The data also belong to a second study, concerning T cells in Graves' hyperthyroidism and ophthalmopathy.

This chain uses TRBV10-1 with TRBJ1-5; 7 bases fit TRBD1. This TCR derives from a woman between 35 and 50 years old with Graves disease. The material was peripheral blood mononuclear cells (PBMCs), obtained at new diagnosis, from a patient treated with antithyroid drugs. The CDR3 loop is CASSEYTSTGQLIGGNQPQHF. Written as DNA, the CDR3 is TGCGCCAGCAGTGAGTATACCTCCACGGGACAGTTGATAGGGGGCAATCAGCCCCAGCATTTT.